This entry lists 32 T cell receptor beta chains sequenced from one sample in a study of blood T cell repertoires in COVID-19. Profiled with immunoSEQ multiplex PCR; TCRdb holds only in-frame clones, not every one. The table shows tens of thousands of clones, with 70% to 85% occurring only once. Material: peripheral blood. The receptors come from a woman of 80 years or more with acute or convalescent COVID-19.

The J gene is TRBJ2-2, the V gene TRBV24-1, with 7 bases that match TRBD2. The CDR3 is 17 residues long. The V and J ends lost 3 bases and 5 bases, in that order; junction bases with no gene match: 11. Per the germline V gene, CDR1 is KGHDR and CDR2 is SFDVKD. CDR3 sequence reads: CATSDHGAAGETGELFF. The CDR3 DNA is TGTGCCACCAGTGATCATGGGGCCGCGGGAGAGACCGGGGAGCTGTTTTTT.

This clone was counted a few times. CDR3 residues: CASSLSAYQPQHF. For the CDR3, the DNA is TGTGCCAGCAGCTTGAGCGCTTATCAGCCCCAGCATTTT. The rearrangement joins TRBV7-9 to TRBJ1-5; D not resolved. This CDR3 comprises 13 residues. V shed 3 bases and J shed 5 bases, with 8 bases lying between them. Germline V lookup: CDR1 SEHNR, CDR2 FQNEAQ (reference sequence).

This clone was recorded only once. V usage is TRBV18 and J usage is TRBJ2-1; D possibly corresponds to TRBD1 (5 bases). V was cut by 5 bases and J by 9 bases, with 11 bases left in between. The CDR3 covers 12 residues. Germline loops: CDR1 KGHSH, CDR2 LQKENI. CDR3 coding DNA: TGTGCCAGCTCAATCCAGGGTGGTGAGCAGTTCTTC. Its translation is CASSIQGGEQFF.

Here the CDR3 reads CASSRTSGDTDTQYF. The DNA of the CDR3 is TGCGCCAGCAGTCGGACTAGCGGGGACACAGATACGCAGTATTTT. The J gene is TRBJ2-3, the V gene TRBV5-1, with TRBD2 identical over 12 bases. CDR1 is SGHRS and CDR2 is YFSETQ in the germline V gene. The CDR3 runs 15 residues. The V segment lost 5 bases and the J segment 2 bases; nucleotides outside the gene matches: 3.

The chain employs TRBV28 and TRBJ2-7; 8 positions match TRBD1. This CDR3 is built from 16 residues. Trimming cost V 6 bases and J 5 bases; bases outside gene matches: 15. The germline CDR1 and CDR2 sequences are MDHEN and SYDVKM. CDR3 loop: CASRVGQGAAAHEQYF. CDR3 DNA sequence: TGTGCCAGCAGGGTTGGACAGGGAGCGGCGGCGCACGAGCAGTACTTC.

The V call is TRBV29-1, the J call TRBJ2-5; D not resolved. V was clipped by 5 bases and J by 8 bases, with 12 bases between them. From germline, CDR1 is SQVTM and CDR2 ANQGSEA. The CDR3 is 11 residues long. CDR3 DNA: TGCAGCGTTAACCATCGCGAAACCCAGTACTTC. Translating it yields CSVNHRETQYF. The whole variable domain, filled in from reference TRBV29-1 and TRBJ2-5, reads SAVISQKPSRDICQRGTSLTIQCQVDSQVTMMFWYRQQPGQSLTLIATANQGSEATYESGFVIDKFPISRPNLTFSTLTVSNMSPEDSSIYLCSVNHRETQYFGPGTRLLVL.

This clone has just one count. This rearrangement joins TRBV3-1 (or the pseudogene TRBV3-2) to TRBJ2-5; 9 bases line up with TRBD2. Trimming removed 11 bases from V and 4 bases from J; junction bases left unmatched: 14. The CDR3 is made up of 15 amino acids. CDR1 LGHDT and CDR2 YNNKEL come from the germline V gene (reference sequence). Written as DNA, the CDR3 is TGTGCCTGCTGCCGACACACTAGCGGGCCAGAGACCCAGTACTTC. Translation: CACCRHTSGPETQYF.

This clone appeared once. The chain carries TRBV19 and TRBJ2-2; TRBD1 might be the D (5 bases). Germline lookup yields CDR1 LNHDA and CDR2 SQIVND (reference sequence). V lost 6 bases and J lost 5, with 16 bases in between. There are 15 residues in the CDR3. The CDR3 DNA is TGTGCCAGTAGCCCTAGGGCAAAGGGGACCGGGGAGCTGTTTTTT. Translating gives CASSPRAKGTGELFF.

The chain links TRBV24-1 to TRBJ2-1; 7 bases are a match to TRBD2. Per the germline V gene, CDR1 is KGHDR and CDR2 is SFDVKD. V shed 4 bases, J shed 7 bases, and the junction held 3 bases outside the gene matches. This CDR3 is built from 13 residues. CDR3 sequence: CATSDRTRNEQFF. In nucleotides, the CDR3 is TGTGCCACCAGTGACCGGACTAGAAATGAGCAGTTCTTC.

The chain employs TRBV18 and TRBJ1-5; perhaps TRBD1 as D (5 bases). Germline assignment: CDR1 KGHSH and CDR2 LQKENI. The V end was cut by 1 base, the J end by 7 bases, with 14 bases between. This CDR3 is built from 15 residues. The CDR3 bases are TGTGCCAGCTCACCACTGGAAGGGGTTAACCAGCCCCAGCATTTT. This sequence encodes CASSPLEGVNQPQHF.

The chain couples TRBV7-2 to TRBJ2-3; TRBD2 agrees at 7 bases. Per the germline V gene, CDR1 is SGHTA and CDR2 is FQGNSA. V was clipped by 3 bases and J by 1 base; unmatched bases: 4. The CDR3 is made up of 15 amino acids. This CDR3 is CASSLSRGGTDTQYF. The CDR3 DNA reads TGTGCCAGCAGCTTGAGCCGGGGGGGCACAGATACGCAGTATTTT.

The chain links TRBV2 to TRBJ2-7; TRBD2 matches at 11 bases. J gave up 6 bases and V 4 bases, and 5 bases lay outside the gene matches. The germline V gene encodes CDR1 SNHLY and CDR2 FYNNEI. The CDR3 loop spans 14 amino acids. The DNA of the CDR3 is TGTGCCAGCAGTGTTTTAGCGGGAGGGAGCGAGCAGTACTTC. Translated, it gives CASSVLAGGSEQYF.

The J gene is TRBJ1-1, the V gene TRBV6-5; D is possibly TRBD1 (6 bases). Per germline, CDR1 MNHEY and CDR2 SVGAGI. The ends were cut back, 3 bases at V and 2 bases at J, with 10 bases in the middle. The CDR3 covers 14 residues. The CDR3 region is CASSYLQGNTEAFF. The DNA of the CDR3 is TGTGCCAGCAGTTATCTACAGGGAAACACTGAAGCTTTCTTT.

The CDR3 DNA follows: TGCGCCAGCAGCTTGAGGACAGGTCAGTCTCAAACCTACGAGCAGTACTTC. Protein product: CASSLRTGQSQTYEQYF. This chain joins TRBV5-1 and TRBJ2-7, with 7 bases aligning to TRBD1. This CDR3 is built from 17 residues. The trim removed 1 base at V and 2 bases at J, leaving 12 bases unmatched. The V gene's germline CDR1 is SGHRS and CDR2 YFSETQ.

This clone was seen just once. J is TRBJ2-5 and V is TRBV7-9; D possibly corresponds to TRBD1 (6 bases). This CDR3 has 16 residues. Germline assignment: CDR1 SEHNR and CDR2 FQNEAQ (reference sequence). V lost 5 bases and J 2 bases, leaving 18 bases between the germline ends. The DNA for the CDR3 is TGTGCCAGCAGCCCCCCACAGGGCAGGAGGCAAGAGACCCAGTACTTC. Amino acid sequence: CASSPPQGRRQETQYF.

This clone was detected a few times. This sequence joins TRBV5-1 and TRBJ2-1, with a weak D call TRBD2 (6 bases). There are 14 residues in the CDR3. V was cut by 0 bases and J by 7 bases, with 11 bases left in between. Germline CDR1 is SGHRS and CDR2 is YFSETQ. CDR3 coding DNA: TGCGCCAGCAGCTTGGGGTCCGGGAGTAATGAGCAGTTCTTC. It specifies CASSLGSGSNEQFF.

In its sample, this clone was seen a few times. The chain employs TRBV30 and TRBJ1-2; 9 positions match TRBD1. The V gene end was trimmed by 0 bases and the J gene end by 4 bases; junction bases not matched to a gene: 6. Germline V gene sequence: CDR1 GTSNPN, CDR2 SVGIG (reference sequence). This CDR3 contains 15 residues. The CDR3 here is CAWSVTGQGTYGYTF. As DNA, the CDR3 is TGTGCCTGGAGTGTAACGGGACAGGGAACCTATGGCTACACCTTC.

J is TRBJ1-2 and V is TRBV6-1, with 9 bases lining up with TRBD1. This CDR3 spans 14 amino acids. Germline CDR1 MNHNS, CDR2 SASEGT. Trimming removed 2 bases from V and 6 bases from J; junction bases left unmatched: 4. For the CDR3, the DNA is TGTGCCAGCAGTGAAAACAGGGGGCGCGATGGCTACACCTTC. As protein: CASSENRGRDGYTF.

The chain is built from TRBV10-3 and TRBJ2-5; 8 bases map to TRBD2. V was pared by 6 bases and J by 3 bases, with 9 bases of the junction left unmatched. The V gene's germline CDR1 is ENHRY and CDR2 SYGVKD. The CDR3 sequence is 15 residues long. The CDR3 DNA is TGTGCCATCAGCGCAAAGGGGACTAGTGAAGAGACCCAGTACTTC. Its translation: CAISAKGTSEETQYF.

The chain combines TRBV5-5 with TRBJ1-5, with D possibly being TRBD1 (6 bases). Trimming stripped 3 bases from V and 0 bases from J, with 10 bases between. Germline V gives CDR1 SGHKS, CDR2 YYEKEE (reference sequence). The CDR3 is 15 residues long. The CDR3 is CASSWMDSSNQPQHF. CDR3 DNA: TGTGCCAGCAGCTGGATGGACAGTAGCAATCAGCCCCAGCATTTT.

The V call is TRBV2, the J call TRBJ2-5; possibly TRBD1 for D (6 bases). The V and J ends lost 6 bases and 4 bases respectively, with 18 bases between them. The germline V gene has CDR1 SNHLY and CDR2 FYNNEI. The CDR3 consists of 15 residues. The CDR3 here is CASSPGQSASETQYF. The CDR3, as DNA: TGTGCCAGCAGCCCCGGACAGTCGGCATCAGAGACCCAGTACTTC.

This clone was seen only a few times. The J gene is TRBJ1-1, the V gene TRBV12-3 or TRBV12-4, with D unresolved. This CDR3 is 13 amino acids long. V was cut by 3 bases and J by 2 bases, with 7 bases left in between. The CDR3 protein is CASSLKHNTEAFF. The CDR3 DNA sequence: TGTGCCAGCAGTTTGAAACATAACACTGAAGCTTTCTTT.

This clone was seen only once. The V and J genes are TRBV13 and TRBJ1-3; perhaps TRBD1 as D (6 bases). The V gene lost 5 bases and the J gene lost 0 bases, with 17 bases spanning the gap. This CDR3 region has 17 residues. Germline CDR1 reads PRHDT; CDR2 reads FYEKMQ (reference sequence). The CDR3 is CASSAPSGTNSGNTIYF. In nucleotides, the CDR3 is TGTGCCAGCAGCGCACCCTCAGGGACAAACTCTGGAAACACCATATATTTT.

The genes are TRBV28 and TRBJ2-7; maybe TRBD2 (6 bases). The germline V gene has CDR1 MDHEN and CDR2 SYDVKM. V lost 1 base, J lost 3 bases, and 7 bases lay in between. The CDR3 extends over 13 amino acids. The CDR3 DNA is TGTGCCAGCAGTTTATCGGGGGACTACGAGCAGTACTTC. This translates into CASSLSGDYEQYF.

The chain links TRBV18 to TRBJ1-5; 7 nucleotides match TRBD1. The ends lost 3 bases at V and 0 bases at J; junction bases unmatched: 2. The CDR3 runs to 15 residues. Germline CDR1 reads KGHSH; CDR2 reads LQKENI. For the CDR3, the DNA is TGTGCCAGCTCACCGGGACAGTATAGCAATCAGCCCCAGCATTTT. Translating gives CASSPGQYSNQPQHF.

The V call is TRBV11-2, the J call TRBJ1-6; 7 positions match TRBD1. There are 14 residues in the CDR3. The germline CDR1 and CDR2 sequences are SGHAT and FQNNGV. Unmatched junction bases numbered 4, after V lost 4 bases and J lost 7 bases. The CDR3 reads CASSYRGVNSPLHF. CDR3 nucleotide sequence: TGTGCCAGCAGCTACAGGGGCGTCAATTCACCCCTCCACTTT.

The gene calls are TRBV10-3 and TRBJ2-5; TRBD1 agrees at 7 bases. The CDR3 is 11 residues long. With 6 bases clipped from V and 5 bases from J, the junction kept 0 bases outside the gene matches. Germline CDR1 and CDR2: ENHRY and SYGVKD. CDR3 sequence: CAIRTGETQYF. The DNA for the CDR3 is TGTGCCATCAGGACAGGGGAGACCCAGTACTTC.

The chain joins TRBV10-3 to TRBJ2-3, with TRBD2 matching 11 bases. Trimming cost V 6 bases and J 5 bases; bases outside gene matches: 13. The CDR3 loop spans 17 amino acids. Germline V lookup: CDR1 ENHRY, CDR2 SYGVKD. The CDR3: CAISLGLAGGRRDTQYF. In DNA, the CDR3 is TGTGCCATCAGCCTCGGGCTAGCGGGAGGCCGGAGAGATACGCAGTATTTT.

The V gene is TRBV25-1, the J gene TRBJ2-7; D unclear. Germline CDR1 is MGHDK and CDR2 is SYGVNS. CDR3 size: 10 residues. Trimming cost V 10 bases and J 6 bases, with 10 bases left between them. The CDR3: CAKIGCEQYF. The CDR3 DNA follows: TGTGCCAAAATCGGGTGCGAGCAGTACTTC.

CDR3 nucleotide sequence: TGTGCCGGACAGAAGGTGATTCCTGAAGCTTTCTTT. Translating gives CAGQKVIPEAFF. J is TRBJ1-1 and V is TRBV30; D is perhaps TRBD1 (6 bases). The CDR3 loop spans 12 amino acids. Trimming stripped 8 bases from V and 6 bases from J, with 16 bases between. Germline CDR1 reads GTSNPN; CDR2 reads SVGIG (reference sequence).

This chain links TRBV19 with TRBJ1-6; the D gene is possibly TRBD1 (6 bases). The CDR3 is made up of 13 amino acids. Germline CDR1 and CDR2: LNHDA and SQIVND (reference sequence). The V and J ends lost 5 bases and 7 bases respectively, with 9 bases between them. CDR3 residues: CASSQDSNSPLHF. The DNA of the CDR3 is TGTGCCAGTAGTCAGGACAGCAATTCACCCCTCCACTTT.

The rearrangement uses TRBV2 and TRBJ1-4; D might be TRBD1 (5 bases). Between the trimmed V and J ends, which lost 11 bases and 5 bases, there was a span of 18 bases. The germline gives CDR1 SNHLY, CDR2 FYNNEI. This CDR3 region has 14 residues. CDR3 amino acids: CARIWGARNEKLFF. The CDR3 nucleotides read TGTGCCCGTATATGGGGCGCTAGGAATGAAAAACTGTTTTTT.